This TCR beta chain was recorded in a study of T cells expressing NK-cell markers. Study-wide background: CD3+CD56+NKG2C+, CD3+CD56+NKG2C- and CD3+CD56-NKG2C+ T cells, once sorted, supplied the TCR beta repertoires. With respect to HCMV, seven of the eight sequenced donors were seropositive, and one was seronegative. Findings and limits, study-wide: Each of a handful of donors carried dominant NKG2C+ clonotypes accounting for about 1.0-7.0% of CD8+ T cells.

With regard to this clonotype: Its specificity is unknown.

cDNA encoding TCR beta was synthesized via 5'RACE template switching incorporating UMIs. TCRdb reprocessed the 5' RACE reads and reports one entry per CDR3 protein, with no DNA. The sample includes approximately 550,000 distinct CDR3 sequences. The length of the CDR3 is 14 residues. Germline CDR1 is MNHEY and CDR2 is SVGAGI. The chain recombines TRBV6-5 with TRBJ2-7; the TCRdb D gene call, TRBD1, has no DNA to confirm it. The source material was blood T cells: a sorted CD56 or NKG2C T cell subset, CD4+ or CD8+ T cells, or bulk PBMC T cells (not recorded which). This clonotype was obtained from a young man in good health. The CDR3 loop is CASSYRQGVDEQYF.